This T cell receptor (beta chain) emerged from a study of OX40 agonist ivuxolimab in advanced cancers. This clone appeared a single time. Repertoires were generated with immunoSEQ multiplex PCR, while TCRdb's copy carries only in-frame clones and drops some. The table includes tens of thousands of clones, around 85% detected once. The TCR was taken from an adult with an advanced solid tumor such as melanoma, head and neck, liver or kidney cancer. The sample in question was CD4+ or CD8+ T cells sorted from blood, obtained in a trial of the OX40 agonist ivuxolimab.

The CDR3 DNA is TGTGCCAGCAGCTTTTCACAGGGGGAATATCAGCCCCAGCATTTT. Its translation: CASSFSQGEYQPQHF. The V gene is TRBV5-5, the J gene TRBJ1-5; 8 positions match TRBD1. The CDR3 extends over 15 amino acids. The trim removed 2 bases at V and 5 bases at J, leaving 6 bases unmatched. Per the germline V gene, CDR1 is SGHKS and CDR2 is YYEKEE (reference sequence).